Below, 8 T cell receptor beta chains from the same sample are listed, as sequenced in a study of T cell responses to AZD1222 COVID-19 vaccine. TCRdb's table, derived via immunoSEQ multiplex PCR, lists solely in-frame clones and lacks some. This sample has 130,000 to 150,000 clones, with 80% to 95% found just once. Sequencing was performed on peripheral blood, taken on day 0 of AZD1222 vaccination. Source of these receptors: an adult in good health.

This rearrangement joins TRBV7-3 to TRBJ1-3; 7 bases map to TRBD1. Germline V gene data show CDR1 as SGHTA and CDR2 as FQGTGA. V shed 0 bases, J shed 1 base, and the junction held 6 bases outside the gene matches. The CDR3 is 17 residues long. The CDR3 region has the DNA TGTGCCAGCAGCTTAACAGACAGGGAGTTTTCTGGAAACACCATATATTTT. Translating it yields CASSLTDREFSGNTIYF.

V is TRBV24-1 and J is TRBJ1-2, with D possibly matching TRBD1 (6 bases). V was pared by 3 bases and J by 9 bases, with 13 bases between. This CDR3 spans 13 amino acids. CDR1 is KGHDR and CDR2 is SFDVKD in the germline V gene. In DNA, the CDR3 is TGTGCCACCAGTGATCGGGACACCCTGCGCTACACCTTC. It encodes CATSDRDTLRYTF.

This clone was observed a handful of times. This chain joins TRBV5-1 and TRBJ1-3; D is unclear. Trimming stripped 5 bases from V and 6 bases from J, with 9 bases between. From germline, CDR1 is SGHRS and CDR2 YFSETQ. The CDR3 covers 12 residues. CDR3: CASRGEENTIYF. CDR3 DNA sequence: TGCGCCAGCAGAGGCGAGGAAAACACCATATATTTT. The whole variable domain, remainder taken from reference TRBV5-1 and TRBJ1-3, is KAGVTQTPRYLIKTRGQQVTLSCSPISGHRSVSWYQQTPGQGLQFLFEYFSETQRNKGNFPGRFSGRQFSNSRSEMNVSTLELGDSALYLCASRGEENTIYFGEGSWLTVV.

The chain links TRBV15 to TRBJ2-1; no clear D. Germline CDR1 LNHNV, CDR2 YYDKDF (reference sequence). V lost 0 bases and J lost 12, with 12 bases in between. The CDR3 contains 13 residues. This CDR3 is CATSRDQWDSQFF. DNA for the CDR3: TGTGCCACCAGCAGAGATCAATGGGATTCGCAGTTCTTC.

The gene calls are TRBV6-5 and TRBJ1-4; 7 bases match TRBD1. This CDR3 spans 16 amino acids. CDR1 is MNHEY, CDR2 SVGAGI, per germline. J gave up 8 bases and V 0 bases, and 9 bases lay outside the gene matches. This CDR3 reads CASSYSGDSRSEKLFF. CDR3 nucleotides: TGTGCCAGCAGTTACTCGGGGGACAGTAGAAGCGAAAAACTGTTTTTT.

This clone was seen only once. The genes are TRBV4-1 and TRBJ2-4; weak D call: TRBD2 (6 bases). The V gene lost 6 bases and the J gene lost 0 bases, with 12 bases spanning the gap. CDR1 is MGHRA and CDR2 is YSYEKL in the germline V gene. The CDR3 covers 15 residues. The DNA for the CDR3 is TGCGCCAGCAGATCGGGAGAGCTAGCCAAAAACATTCAGTACTTC. Encoded protein: CASRSGELAKNIQYF.

The chain carries TRBV4-1 and TRBJ2-5; tentative D call: TRBD2 (7 bases). CDR1 is MGHRA, CDR2 YSYEKL, per germline. V lost 6 bases and J lost 3, with 20 bases in between. This CDR3 region has 16 residues. CDR3 coding DNA: TGCGCCAGCAGATCAGGACTCGGGGGGCCGGAAGAGACCCAGTACTTC. Protein product: CASRSGLGGPEETQYF.

The gene calls are TRBV5-1 and TRBJ2-1, with D perhaps assigned TRBD1 or TRBD2 (7 bases each). The CDR3 contains 15 residues. Trimming removed 4 bases from V and 15 bases from J, with 26 bases in between. Germline assignment: CDR1 SGHRS and CDR2 YFSETQ. CDR3 loop: CASSTGQYPQGGWFF. The DNA of the CDR3 is TGCGCCAGCAGCACGGGACAGTACCCGCAGGGGGGGTGGTTCTTC.